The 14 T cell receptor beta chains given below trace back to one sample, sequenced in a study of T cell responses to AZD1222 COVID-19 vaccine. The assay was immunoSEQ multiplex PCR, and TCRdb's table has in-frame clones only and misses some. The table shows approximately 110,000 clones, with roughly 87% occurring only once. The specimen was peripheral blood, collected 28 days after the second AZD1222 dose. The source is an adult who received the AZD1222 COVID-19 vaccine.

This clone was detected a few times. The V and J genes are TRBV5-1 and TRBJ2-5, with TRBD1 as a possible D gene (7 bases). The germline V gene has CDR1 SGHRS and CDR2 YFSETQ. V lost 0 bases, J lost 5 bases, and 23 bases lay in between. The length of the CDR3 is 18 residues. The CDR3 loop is CASSLGLLQGGLGETQYF. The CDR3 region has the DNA TGCGCCAGCAGCTTGGGACTGCTCCAGGGGGGTCTTGGGGAGACCCAGTACTTC.

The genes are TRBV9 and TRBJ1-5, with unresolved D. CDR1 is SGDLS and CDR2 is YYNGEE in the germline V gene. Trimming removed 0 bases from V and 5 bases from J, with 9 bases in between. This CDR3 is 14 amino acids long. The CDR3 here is CASSVGVQHQPQHF. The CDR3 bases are TGTGCCAGCAGCGTAGGGGTTCAGCATCAGCCCCAGCATTTT.

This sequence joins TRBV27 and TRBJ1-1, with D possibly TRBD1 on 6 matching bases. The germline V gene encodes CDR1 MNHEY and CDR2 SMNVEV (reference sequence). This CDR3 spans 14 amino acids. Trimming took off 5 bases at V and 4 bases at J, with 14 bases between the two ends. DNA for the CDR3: TGTGCCAGCAGTCTACTTCCAGGGGTCACTGAAGCTTTCTTT. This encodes CASSLLPGVTEAFF.

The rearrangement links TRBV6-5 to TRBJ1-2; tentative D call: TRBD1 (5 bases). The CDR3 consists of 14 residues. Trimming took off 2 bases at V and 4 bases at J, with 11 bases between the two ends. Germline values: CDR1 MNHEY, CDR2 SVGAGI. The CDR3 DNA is TGTGCCAGCAGTTACCTCGACGGGGGCTATGGCTACACCTTC. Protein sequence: CASSYLDGGYGYTF.

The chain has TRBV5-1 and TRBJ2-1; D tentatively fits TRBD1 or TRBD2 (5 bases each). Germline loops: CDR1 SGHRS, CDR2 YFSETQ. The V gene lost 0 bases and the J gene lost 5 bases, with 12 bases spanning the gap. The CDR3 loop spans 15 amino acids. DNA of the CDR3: TGCGCCAGCAGCTTGGTACTGGGGGATCACAATGAGCAGTTCTTC. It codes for CASSLVLGDHNEQFF.

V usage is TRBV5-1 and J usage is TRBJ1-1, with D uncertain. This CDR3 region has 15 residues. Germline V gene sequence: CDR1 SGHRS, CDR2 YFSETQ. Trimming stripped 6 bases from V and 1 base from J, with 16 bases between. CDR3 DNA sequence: TGCGCCAGCACCAGCACCACAGTTTCGAACACTGAAGCTTTCTTT. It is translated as CASTSTTVSNTEAFF.

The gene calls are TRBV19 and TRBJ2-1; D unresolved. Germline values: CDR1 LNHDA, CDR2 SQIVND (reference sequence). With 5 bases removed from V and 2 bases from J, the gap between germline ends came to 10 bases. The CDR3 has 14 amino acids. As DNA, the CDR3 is TGTGCCAGTAGTTTCCGCGCAACCTACAATGAGCAGTTCTTC. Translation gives CASSFRATYNEQFF. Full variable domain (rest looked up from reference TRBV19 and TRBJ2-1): DGGITQSPKYLFRKEGQNVTLSCEQNLNHDAMYWYRQDPGQGLRLIYYSQIVNDFQKGDIAEGYSVSREKKESFPLTVTSAQKNPTAFYLCASSFRATYNEQFFGPGTRLTVL.

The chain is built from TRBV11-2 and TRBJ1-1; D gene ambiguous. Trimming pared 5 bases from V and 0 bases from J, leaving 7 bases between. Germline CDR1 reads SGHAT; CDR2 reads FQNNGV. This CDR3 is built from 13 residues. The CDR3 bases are TGTGCCAGCAGCGTACAGCTGAACACTGAAGCTTTCTTT. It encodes CASSVQLNTEAFF.

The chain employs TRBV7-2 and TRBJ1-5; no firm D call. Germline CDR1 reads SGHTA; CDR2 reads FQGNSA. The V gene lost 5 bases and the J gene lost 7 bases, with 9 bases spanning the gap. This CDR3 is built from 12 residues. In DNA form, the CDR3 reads TGTGCCAGCAGCGCAAGAGCCCAGCCCCAGCATTTT. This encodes CASSARAQPQHF.

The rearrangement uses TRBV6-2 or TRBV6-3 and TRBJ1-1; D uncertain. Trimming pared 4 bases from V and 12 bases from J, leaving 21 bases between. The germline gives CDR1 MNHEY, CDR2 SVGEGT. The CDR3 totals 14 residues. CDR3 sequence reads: CASSFKPGSNPTFF. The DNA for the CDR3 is TGTGCCAGCAGTTTTAAACCCGGATCCAACCCGACTTTCTTT.

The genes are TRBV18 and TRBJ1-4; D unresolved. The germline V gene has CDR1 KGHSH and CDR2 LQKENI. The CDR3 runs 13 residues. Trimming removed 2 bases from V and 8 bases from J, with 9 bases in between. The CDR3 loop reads CASSPDPSEKLFF. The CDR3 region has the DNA TGTGCCAGCTCACCAGACCCTTCCGAAAAACTGTTTTTT.

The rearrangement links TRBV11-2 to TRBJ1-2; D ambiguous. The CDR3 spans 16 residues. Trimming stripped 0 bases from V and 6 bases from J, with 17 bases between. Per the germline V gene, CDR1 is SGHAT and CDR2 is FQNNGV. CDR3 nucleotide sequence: TGTGCCAGCAGCTTAGATCGGGCAGGAGTAGGCCATGGCTACACCTTC. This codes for CASSLDRAGVGHGYTF.

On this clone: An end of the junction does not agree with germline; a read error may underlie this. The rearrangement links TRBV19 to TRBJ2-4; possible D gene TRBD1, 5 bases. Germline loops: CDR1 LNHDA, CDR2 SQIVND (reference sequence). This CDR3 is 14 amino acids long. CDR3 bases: TGTGCCAGTAGCAACGACAGAGCCAGAAACATTCAGTACTTC. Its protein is CASSNDRARNIQYF.

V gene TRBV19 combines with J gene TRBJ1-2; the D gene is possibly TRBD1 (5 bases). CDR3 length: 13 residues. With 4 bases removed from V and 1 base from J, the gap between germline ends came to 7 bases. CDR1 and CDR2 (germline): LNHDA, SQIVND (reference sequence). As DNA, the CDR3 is TGTGCCAGTAGTAGGGGGGTTAACTATGGCTACACCTTC. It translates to CASSRGVNYGYTF.